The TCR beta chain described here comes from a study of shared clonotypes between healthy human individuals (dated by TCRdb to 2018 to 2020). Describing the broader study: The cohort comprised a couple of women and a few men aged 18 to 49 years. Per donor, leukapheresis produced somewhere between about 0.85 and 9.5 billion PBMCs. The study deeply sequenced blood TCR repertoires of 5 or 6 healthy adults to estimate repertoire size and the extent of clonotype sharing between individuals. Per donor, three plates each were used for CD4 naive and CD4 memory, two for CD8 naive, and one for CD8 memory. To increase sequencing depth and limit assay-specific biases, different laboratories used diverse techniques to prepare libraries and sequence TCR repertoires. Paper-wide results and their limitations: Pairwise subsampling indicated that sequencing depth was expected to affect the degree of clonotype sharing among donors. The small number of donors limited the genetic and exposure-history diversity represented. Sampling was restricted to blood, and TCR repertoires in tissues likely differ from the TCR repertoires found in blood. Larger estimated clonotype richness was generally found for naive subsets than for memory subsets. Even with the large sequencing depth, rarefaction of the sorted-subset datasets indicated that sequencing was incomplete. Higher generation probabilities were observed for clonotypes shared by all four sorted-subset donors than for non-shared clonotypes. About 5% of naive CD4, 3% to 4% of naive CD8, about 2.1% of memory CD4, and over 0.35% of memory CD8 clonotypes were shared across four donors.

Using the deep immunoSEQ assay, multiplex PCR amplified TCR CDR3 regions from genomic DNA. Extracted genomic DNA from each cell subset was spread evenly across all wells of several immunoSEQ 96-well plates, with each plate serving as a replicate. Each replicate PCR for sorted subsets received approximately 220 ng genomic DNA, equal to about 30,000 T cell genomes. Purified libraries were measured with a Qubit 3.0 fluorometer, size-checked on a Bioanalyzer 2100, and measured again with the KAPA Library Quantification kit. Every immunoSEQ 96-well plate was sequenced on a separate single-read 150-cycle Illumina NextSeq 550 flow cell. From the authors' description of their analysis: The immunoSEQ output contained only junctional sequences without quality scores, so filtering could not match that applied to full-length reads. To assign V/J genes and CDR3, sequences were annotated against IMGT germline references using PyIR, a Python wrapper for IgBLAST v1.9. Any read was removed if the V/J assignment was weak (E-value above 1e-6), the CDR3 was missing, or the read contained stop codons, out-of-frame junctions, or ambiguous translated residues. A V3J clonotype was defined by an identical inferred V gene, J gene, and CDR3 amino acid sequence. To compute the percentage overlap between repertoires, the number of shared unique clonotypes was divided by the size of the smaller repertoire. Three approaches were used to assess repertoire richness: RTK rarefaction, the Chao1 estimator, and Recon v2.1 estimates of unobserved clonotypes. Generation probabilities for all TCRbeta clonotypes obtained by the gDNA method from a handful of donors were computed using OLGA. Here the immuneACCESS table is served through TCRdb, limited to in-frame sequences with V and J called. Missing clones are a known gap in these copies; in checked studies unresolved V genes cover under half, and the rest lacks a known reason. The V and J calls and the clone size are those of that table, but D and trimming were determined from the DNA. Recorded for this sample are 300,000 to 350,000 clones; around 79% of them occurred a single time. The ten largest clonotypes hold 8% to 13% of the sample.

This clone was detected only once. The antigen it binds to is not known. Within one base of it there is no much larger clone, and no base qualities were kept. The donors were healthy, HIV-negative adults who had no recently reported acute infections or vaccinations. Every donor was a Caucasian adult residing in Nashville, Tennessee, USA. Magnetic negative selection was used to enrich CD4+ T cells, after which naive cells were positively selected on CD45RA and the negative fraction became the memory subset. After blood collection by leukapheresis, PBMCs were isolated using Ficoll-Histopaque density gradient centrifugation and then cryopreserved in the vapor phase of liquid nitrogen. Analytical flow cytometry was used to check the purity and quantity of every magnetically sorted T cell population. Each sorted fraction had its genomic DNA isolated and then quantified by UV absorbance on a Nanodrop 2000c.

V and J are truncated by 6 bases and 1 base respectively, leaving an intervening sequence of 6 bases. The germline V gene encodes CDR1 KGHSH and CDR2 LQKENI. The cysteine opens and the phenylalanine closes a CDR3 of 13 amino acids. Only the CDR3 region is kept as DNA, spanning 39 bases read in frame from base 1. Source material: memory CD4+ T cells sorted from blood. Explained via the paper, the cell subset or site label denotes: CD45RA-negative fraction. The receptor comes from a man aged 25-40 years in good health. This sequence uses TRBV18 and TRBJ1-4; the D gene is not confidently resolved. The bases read TGTGCCAGCTCTTTCCGAACTAATGAAAAACTGTTTTTT. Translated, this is CASSFRTNEKLFF.